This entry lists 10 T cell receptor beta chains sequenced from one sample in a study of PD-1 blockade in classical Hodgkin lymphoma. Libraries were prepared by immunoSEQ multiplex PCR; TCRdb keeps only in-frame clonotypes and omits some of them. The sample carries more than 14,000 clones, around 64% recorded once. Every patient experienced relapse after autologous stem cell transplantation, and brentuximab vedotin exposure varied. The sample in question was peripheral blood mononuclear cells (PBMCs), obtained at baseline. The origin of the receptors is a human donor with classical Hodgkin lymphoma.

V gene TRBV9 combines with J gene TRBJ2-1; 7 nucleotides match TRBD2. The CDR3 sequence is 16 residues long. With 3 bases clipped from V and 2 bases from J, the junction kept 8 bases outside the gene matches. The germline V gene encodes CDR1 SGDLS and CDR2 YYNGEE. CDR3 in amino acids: CASSGSGREPYNEQFF. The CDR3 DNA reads TGTGCCAGCAGCGGATCCGGGCGGGAGCCCTACAATGAGCAGTTCTTC. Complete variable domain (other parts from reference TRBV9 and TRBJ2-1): DSGVTQTPKHLITATGQRVTLRCSPRSGDLSVYWYQQSLDQGLQFLIQYYNGEERAKGNILERFSAQQFPDLHSELNLSSLELGDSALYFCASSGSGREPYNEQFFGPGTRLTVL.

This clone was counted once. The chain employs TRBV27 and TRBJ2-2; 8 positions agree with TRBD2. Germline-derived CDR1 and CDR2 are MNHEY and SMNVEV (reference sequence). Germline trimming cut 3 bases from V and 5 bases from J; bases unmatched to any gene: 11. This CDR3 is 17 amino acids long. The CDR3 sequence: CASSLSRAGVGTGELFF. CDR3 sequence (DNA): TGTGCCAGCAGTTTGAGTAGAGCGGGAGTAGGGACCGGGGAGCTGTTTTTT.

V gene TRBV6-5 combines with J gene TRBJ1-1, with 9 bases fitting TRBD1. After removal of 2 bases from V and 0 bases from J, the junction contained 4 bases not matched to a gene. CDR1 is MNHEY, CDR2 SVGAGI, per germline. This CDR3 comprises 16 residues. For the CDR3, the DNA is TGTGCCAGCAGTTACCGGGACAGGGCTTTGAACACTGAAGCTTTCTTT. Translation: CASSYRDRALNTEAFF.

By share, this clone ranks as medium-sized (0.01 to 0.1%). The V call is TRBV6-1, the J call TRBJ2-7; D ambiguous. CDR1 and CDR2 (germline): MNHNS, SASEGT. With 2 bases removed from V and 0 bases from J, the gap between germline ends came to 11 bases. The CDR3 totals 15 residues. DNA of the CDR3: TGTGCCAGCAGTGAAACAGCTCTAAACTCCTACGAGCAGTACTTC. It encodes CASSETALNSYEQYF.

In DNA form, the CDR3 reads TGTGCCAGCAGCCTAAAGGGACAGGGGGCCCCCTACGAGCAGTACTTC. It translates to CASSLKGQGAPYEQYF. This sequence joins TRBV27 and TRBJ2-7, with 12 bases that match TRBD1. The CDR3 has 16 residues. The germline gives CDR1 MNHEY, CDR2 SMNVEV (reference sequence). V was pared by 6 bases and J by 2 bases, with 8 bases of the junction left unmatched.

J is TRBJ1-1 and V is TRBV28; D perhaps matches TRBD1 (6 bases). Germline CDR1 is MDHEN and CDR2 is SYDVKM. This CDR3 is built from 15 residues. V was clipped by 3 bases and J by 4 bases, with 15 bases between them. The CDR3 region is CASSLGGRVATEAFF. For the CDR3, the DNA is TGTGCCAGCAGTTTGGGGGGGCGAGTCGCCACTGAAGCTTTCTTT.

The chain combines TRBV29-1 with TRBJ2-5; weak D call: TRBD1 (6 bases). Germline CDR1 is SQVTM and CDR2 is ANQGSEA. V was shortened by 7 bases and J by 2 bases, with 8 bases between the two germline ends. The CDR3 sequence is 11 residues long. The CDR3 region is CSGDRQETQYF. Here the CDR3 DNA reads TGCAGCGGCGACAGGCAAGAGACCCAGTACTTC. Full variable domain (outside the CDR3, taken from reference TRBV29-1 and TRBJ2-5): SAVISQKPSRDICQRGTSLTIQCQVDSQVTMMFWYRQQPGQSLTLIATANQGSEATYESGFVIDKFPISRPNLTFSTLTVSNMSPEDSSIYLCSGDRQETQYFGPGTRLLVL.

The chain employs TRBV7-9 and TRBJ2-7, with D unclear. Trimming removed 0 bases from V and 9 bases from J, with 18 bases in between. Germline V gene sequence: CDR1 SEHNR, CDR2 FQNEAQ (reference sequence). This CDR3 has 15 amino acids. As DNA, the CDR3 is TGTGCCAGCAGCTTAGCCGAGACGGTTGGGCGGAGGCAGTACTTC. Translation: CASSLAETVGRRQYF.

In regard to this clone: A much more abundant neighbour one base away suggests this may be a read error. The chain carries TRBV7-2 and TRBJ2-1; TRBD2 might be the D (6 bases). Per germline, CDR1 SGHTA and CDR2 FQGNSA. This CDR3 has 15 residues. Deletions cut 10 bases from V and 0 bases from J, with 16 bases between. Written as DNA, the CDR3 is TGTGCCAACAGATCTCCGGGACTCTCCTACAATGAGCAGTTCTTC. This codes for CANRSPGLSYNEQFF.

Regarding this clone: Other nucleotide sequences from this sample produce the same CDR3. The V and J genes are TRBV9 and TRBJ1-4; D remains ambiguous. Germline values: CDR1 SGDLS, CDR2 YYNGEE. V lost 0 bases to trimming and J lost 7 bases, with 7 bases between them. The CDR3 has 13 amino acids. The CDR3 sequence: CASSVATGEKLFF. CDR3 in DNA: TGTGCCAGCAGCGTAGCTACCGGTGAAAAACTGTTTTTT. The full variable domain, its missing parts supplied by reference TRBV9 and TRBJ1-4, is DSGVTQTPKHLITATGQRVTLRCSPRSGDLSVYWYQQSLDQGLQFLIQYYNGEERAKGNILERFSAQQFPDLHSELNLSSLELGDSALYFCASSVATGEKLFFGSGTQLSVL.